This T cell receptor (beta chain) was retrieved from a study of blood T cell repertoires in COVID-19. Whole-study context: Samples of COVID-19 (acute and convalescent) were obtained from the United States, Italy and Spain. In each case, the material was cDNA or gDNA derived from T cells, B-cell-depleted T cells, or PBMCs.

Authors' processing steps: Reference gene primer amplification yielded estimated nucleated cell counts. Only in-frame clones appear in the TCRdb table, and some are missing; sequencing was by immunoSEQ multiplex PCR. Clone size and the V and J calls come from that table; the DNA yielded D and trimming. The sample holds about 140,000 clones, approximately 85% seen once. Germline CDR1 reads SGHRS; CDR2 reads YFSETQ. The CDR3 is 15 residues long. Losses at the gene ends were 3 bases for V and 5 bases for J; bases not matched to a gene: 8. Sequencing was carried out using peripheral blood. This chain joins TRBV5-1 and TRBJ2-5, with TRBD1 matching 9 bases. The sequence derives from a man aged 50-60 years with acute or convalescent COVID-19. Here the CDR3 DNA reads TGCGCCAGCAGCTGGGGGGACAGGGCGGAGGAGACCCAGTACTTC. Amino acids: CASSWGDRAEETQYF.